This TCR beta chain is from a study of naive and memory T cell subsets. This clonotype has at least ten counts. The antigen remains unidentified. The CDR3 length is 13 residues. V dropped 0 bases and J dropped 7 bases, with 7 bases sitting between them. CDR1 and CDR2 from the germline V gene are MNHEY and SVGEGT. Two oligonucleotides, mixed equimolar, formed the beta constant-region primer covering TRBC1 and TRBC2. Ligated cDNA was amplified by four rounds of PCR with nested alpha and beta constant-region primers and SP2. An oligonucleotide with the SP2 primer and a 12-nucleotide UMI was ligated to the cDNA 3' end. TCRdb analysed the UMI-ligation and nested PCR reads with MiXCR anew, one entry per CDR3 protein. The table shows 85,000 to 130,000 distinct CDR3 sequences, with roughly 15% occurring only once. Notes on the study in general: Especially in CD8 cells, naive repertoires contained a few larger clonotypes, possibly CD45RA-re-expressing memory cells.

Four subsets defined by CD45RA and CD27 were sorted after CD3, CD4, CD8 and live/dead staining. The sequenced sample consisted of naive CD8+ T cells from blood. The receptor comes from a human donor in good health. This chain uses TRBV6-2 or TRBV6-3 with TRBJ1-5; no definite D call. In nucleotides, the CDR3 is TGTGCCAGCAGTTACTCGGTTGGGCAGCCCCAGCATTTT. It encodes CASSYSVGQPQHF.